These 7 T cell receptor beta chains were all obtained from the same sample, sequenced in a study of blood T cell repertoires in COVID-19. Measured with immunoSEQ multiplex PCR; TCRdb has only the in-frame clones, and not every one. The table has about 46,000 clones, roughly nine tenths seen once; the top ten hold about 15%. The sequenced sample was peripheral blood. The origin of the receptors is a man aged 55 to 69 with active or convalescent COVID-19.

The rearrangement joins TRBV10-3 to TRBJ1-5; weak D call: TRBD1 (6 bases). Germline V gene sequence: CDR1 ENHRY, CDR2 SYGVKD. This CDR3 region has 12 residues. The ends were cut back, 6 bases at V and 4 bases at J, with 7 bases in the middle. The CDR3 DNA reads as TGTGCCATCAGGGACAGAAATCAGCCCCAGCATTTT. Translation gives CAIRDRNQPQHF.

V and J are TRBV7-3 and TRBJ2-7; 9 bases are a match to TRBD1. Germline CDR1 and CDR2: SGHTA and FQGTGA. Trimming at V came to 5 bases and at J to 3 bases, leaving 2 bases not matched to a gene. The length of the CDR3 is 13 residues. In nucleotides, the CDR3 is TGTGCCAGCAGCACAGGGGGCAGCTACGAGCAGTACTTC. Protein sequence: CASSTGGSYEQYF.

The chain is built from TRBV7-9 and TRBJ1-2; D is unclear. The CDR3 runs 13 residues. Germline loops: CDR1 SEHNR, CDR2 FQNEAQ (reference sequence). V was cut by 8 bases and J by 3 bases, with 13 bases left in between. CDR3 sequence (DNA): TGTGCCAGCGGGGAGGTCCAGGACTATGGCTACACCTTC. It encodes CASGEVQDYGYTF.

The V gene is TRBV30, the J gene TRBJ1-5; D is unclear. CDR1 is GTSNPN, CDR2 SVGIG, per germline (reference sequence). The CDR3 runs 13 residues. The germline V and J ends were trimmed by 3 bases and 2 bases, with 8 bases remaining between them. The CDR3 DNA is TGTGCCTGGAGCGGTCAGGGCAATCAGCCCCAGCATTTT. This sequence encodes CAWSGQGNQPQHF. Supplemented by reference TRBV30 and TRBJ1-5, the full variable domain reads SQTIHQWPATLVQPVGSPLSLECTVEGTSNPNLYWYRQAAGRGLQLLFYSVGIGQISSEVPQNLSASRPQDRQFILSSKKLLLSDSGFYLCAWSGQGNQPQHFGDGTRLSIL.

The gene calls are TRBV5-1 and TRBJ2-5; possible D gene TRBD2, 6 bases. V lost 6 bases to trimming and J lost 0 bases, with 9 bases between them. The CDR3 totals 13 residues. CDR1 and CDR2 from the germline V gene are SGHRS and YFSETQ. The CDR3 bases are TGCGCCAGCATGCGGGGAGACCAAGAGACCCAGTACTTC. Protein product: CASMRGDQETQYF.

Sample share makes this clone large. For the CDR3, the DNA is TGTGCCAGCAGCTTGGCTAGGGGGACCGGATATGGCTACACCTTC. The encoded protein is CASSLARGTGYGYTF. The rearrangement links TRBV5-6 to TRBJ1-2; D might be TRBD1 (6 bases). This CDR3 is 15 amino acids long. The V and J ends lost 0 bases and 5 bases respectively, with 14 bases between them. CDR1 is SGHDT, CDR2 YYEEEE, per germline. Variable domain in full (rest from reference TRBV5-6 and TRBJ1-2): DAGVTQSPTHLIKTRGQQVTLRCSPKSGHDTVSWYQQALGQGPQFIFQYYEEEERQRGNFPDRFSGHQFPNYSSELNVNALLLGDSALYLCASSLARGTGYGYTFGSGTRLTVV.

V is TRBV5-8 and J is TRBJ2-5, with a tentative D call TRBD2 (5 bases). The germline CDR1 and CDR2 sequences are SGHTS and YDEGEE. The V end was cut by 0 bases, the J end by 5 bases, with 11 bases between. This CDR3 has 14 residues. CDR3 loop: CASSLVWTGETQYF. In DNA, the CDR3 is TGTGCCAGCAGCTTGGTGTGGACGGGGGAGACCCAGTACTTC.